A selection of T cell receptor beta chains follows, all from one sample in a study of cytomegalovirus exposure and HLA in healthy donors. Sequencing used immunoSEQ multiplex PCR; TCRdb keeps in-frame clones, though not all of them. The table includes 160,000 or so clones, 70% to 80% detected once. Sequencing used PBMCs. The receptor source for this set is a male donor in good health and CMV-seronegative. Each CDR3 is given with its conserved first and last residue. A D gene is named only where the DNA matches it firmly. Not all rows give a size; the values are once, few, many and, for expanded clones, a class.

CDR3aa: CASSPAGRSYEQYF; CDR3nt: TGTGCCAGCAGCCCAGCGGGGCGCTCCTACGAGCAGTACTTC; d_gene: TRBD2; v_gene: TRBV9; abundance: NA; j_gene: TRBJ2-7
CDR3aa: CASWSRGTANEKLFF; CDR3nt: TGTGCCAGCTGGTCCAGGGGAACGGCTAATGAAAAACTGTTTTTT; d_gene: NA; v_gene: TRBV28; abundance: NA; j_gene: TRBJ1-4
CDR3aa: CASSFAGGGYEQYF; CDR3nt: TGTGCCAGCAGCTTTGCGGGAGGGGGTTACGAGCAGTACTTC; d_gene: TRBD2; v_gene: TRBV7-2; abundance: NA; j_gene: TRBJ2-7
CDR3aa: CASSPVAGVFNEQYF; CDR3nt: TGTGCCAGCAGTCCCGTGGCGGGAGTCTTCAACGAGCAGTACTTC; d_gene: TRBD2; v_gene: TRBV27; abundance: few; j_gene: TRBJ2-7
CDR3aa: CASSQGTGGDTQYF; CDR3nt: TGTGCCAGCAGCCAGGGGACAGGGGGAGATACGCAGTATTTT; d_gene: TRBD1; v_gene: TRBV4-2; abundance: NA; j_gene: TRBJ2-3
CDR3aa: CASSLAQYTDTQYF; CDR3nt: TGTGCCAGCAGCTTAGCACAGTACACAGATACGCAGTATTTT; d_gene: NA; v_gene: TRBV11-1; abundance: NA; j_gene: TRBJ2-3
CDR3aa: CASSEAAQSYEQYF; CDR3nt: TGTGCCAGCAGTGAAGCTGCCCAGTCCTACGAGCAGTACTTC; d_gene: NA; v_gene: TRBV2; abundance: NA; j_gene: TRBJ2-7
CDR3aa: CASSQVLGAGYGYTF; CDR3nt: TGTGCCAGCAGCCAAGTACTAGGCGCGGGCTATGGCTACACCTTC; d_gene: NA; v_gene: TRBV14; abundance: NA; j_gene: TRBJ1-2
CDR3aa: CASSDRDRSSTDTQYF; CDR3nt: TGTGCCAGCAGTGACCGGGACAGGAGTAGCACAGATACGCAGTATTTT; d_gene: TRBD1; v_gene: TRBV6-1; abundance: NA; j_gene: TRBJ2-3
CDR3aa: CASRQRGTGNRYTF; CDR3nt: TGTGCCAGTAGGCAACGAGGGACAGGGAATCGCTACACCTTC; d_gene: TRBD1; v_gene: TRBV19; abundance: NA; j_gene: TRBJ1-2
CDR3aa: CASSVAGGGVGEQFF; CDR3nt: TGTGCCAGCAGCGTAGCGGGCGGGGGGGTCGGTGAGCAGTTCTTC; d_gene: TRBD2; v_gene: TRBV9; abundance: NA; j_gene: TRBJ2-1
CDR3aa: CASSSATGGPGNEQFF; CDR3nt: TGTGCCAGCAGCTCAGCTACGGGGGGGCCGGGGAATGAGCAGTTCTTC; d_gene: TRBD2; v_gene: TRBV5-4; abundance: once; j_gene: TRBJ2-1